This paragraph covers one T cell receptor (beta chain) sequence. The sample originates from a study of spatial heterogeneity in lung cancer. Using its own MiXCR run on the 5' RACE reads, TCRdb lists one record per CDR3 protein. The profile shows 40,000 to 50,000 distinct CDR3 sequences, roughly an eighth of them singletons. CDR3 size: 14 residues. Germline V gene sequence: CDR1 LGHDT, CDR2 YNNKEL (reference sequence). Trimming left V 5 bases short and J 6 bases short, with 11 bases between. The time point: sample taken at primary tumor resection. Specimen: PBMCs, collected at surgery. This clonotype originated in a male donor with early-stage non-small cell lung cancer. This chain connects TRBV3-1 to TRBJ1-6; D is undetermined. The CDR3 spells CASSTRALNSPLHF. DNA of the CDR3: TGTGCCAGCAGCACAAGGGCCCTTAATTCACCCCTCCACTTT.